These T cell receptor beta chains were read from a single sample in a study of early T cells in non-severe SARS-CoV-2 infection. MiXCR, run by TCRdb on the 5' RACE reads, gives a single entry per CDR3 protein. Among around 46,000 distinct CDR3 sequences listed, approximately 10% were seen once. Sequences were obtained from whole blood. Receptors originate from an adult who was a healthcare worker with PCR-confirmed SARS-CoV-2 infection or an uninfected control (not recorded which). Each CDR3 is given with its conserved first and last residue. A D gene is named only where the DNA matches it firmly. Not every row has a clone size; where given, it reads once, few, many or a size class.

J gene: TRBJ1-1; clone size: NA; D gene: NA; V gene: TRBV18; CDR3 protein: CASSPGNWLNTEAFF; CDR3 DNA: TGTGCCAGCTCACCAGGAAATTGGCTTAACACTGAAGCTTTCTTT
J gene: TRBJ2-2; clone size: many; D gene: NA; V gene: TRBV5-4; CDR3 protein: CASSFSAGELFF; CDR3 DNA: TGTGCCAGCAGCTTTAGCGCCGGGGAGCTGTTTTTT
J gene: TRBJ2-1; clone size: many; D gene: TRBD2; V gene: TRBV5-4; CDR3 protein: CASSLEPSGGALYNEQFF; CDR3 DNA: TGTGCCAGCAGCTTGGAACCTAGCGGAGGGGCGCTTTACAATGAGCAGTTCTTC
J gene: TRBJ2-2; clone size: many; D gene: NA; V gene: TRBV7-3; CDR3 protein: CASSFGTGPYTGELFF; CDR3 DNA: TGTGCCAGCAGCTTCGGAACCGGGCCCTACACCGGGGAGCTGTTTTTT
J gene: TRBJ2-5; clone size: many; D gene: TRBD2; V gene: TRBV4-3; CDR3 protein: CASSPGLAGRETQYF; CDR3 DNA: TGCGCCAGCAGCCCGGGACTAGCGGGACGGGAGACCCAGTACTTC
J gene: TRBJ2-3; clone size: many; D gene: TRBD2; V gene: TRBV7-9; CDR3 protein: CASSLGSRLARTGVGAQYF; CDR3 DNA: TGTGCCAGCAGCCTCGGTTCTAGACTAGCGCGAACCGGCGTAGGTGCGCAGTATTTT
J gene: TRBJ2-7; clone size: many; D gene: NA; V gene: TRBV20-1; CDR3 protein: CSASALGPKTYYEQYF; CDR3 DNA: TGCAGTGCTAGCGCACTAGGACCCAAAACCTACTACGAGCAGTACTTC
J gene: TRBJ1-4; clone size: NA; D gene: NA; V gene: TRBV7-2; CDR3 protein: CASSLEYQEWEKLFF; CDR3 DNA: TGTGCCAGCAGCTTAGAATACCAGGAGTGGGAAAAACTGTTTTTT
J gene: TRBJ2-2; clone size: NA; D gene: TRBD1; V gene: TRBV30; CDR3 protein: CAWSGTGGEGTGELFF; CDR3 DNA: TGTGCCTGGAGTGGGACAGGGGGCGAGGGAACCGGGGAGCTGTTTTTT
J gene: TRBJ2-7; clone size: many; D gene: NA; V gene: TRBV3-1; CDR3 protein: CASSQVSQGVRYF; CDR3 DNA: TGTGCCAGCAGCCAAGTATCGCAGGGTGTACGGTACTTC
J gene: TRBJ1-1; clone size: NA; D gene: NA; V gene: TRBV14; CDR3 protein: CASSQMGGSPEAFF; CDR3 DNA: TGTGCCAGCAGCCAAATGGGAGGTTCCCCTGAAGCTTTCTTT
J gene: TRBJ1-6; clone size: many; D gene: NA; V gene: TRBV11-2; CDR3 protein: CASSVQGRGPSPLHF; CDR3 DNA: TGTGCCAGCAGCGTACAGGGTAGGGGCCCATCACCCCTCCACTTT
J gene: TRBJ1-1; clone size: many; D gene: TRBD1; V gene: TRBV2; CDR3 protein: CASSEQGQGVGFNTEAFF; CDR3 DNA: TGTGCCAGCAGTGAACAGGGACAGGGGGTAGGGTTCAACACTGAAGCTTTCTTT
J gene: TRBJ2-2; clone size: many; D gene: TRBD1; V gene: TRBV28; CDR3 protein: CASSPAGQGIGELFF; CDR3 DNA: TGTGCCAGCAGTCCCGCCGGACAGGGGATCGGGGAGCTGTTTTTT
J gene: TRBJ2-7; clone size: many; D gene: TRBD2; V gene: TRBV12-3/TRBV12-4; CDR3 protein: CASTPGLAGEQYF; CDR3 DNA: TGTGCCAGCACCCCGGGACTAGCGGGAGAGCAGTACTTC
J gene: TRBJ1-4; clone size: few; D gene: NA; V gene: TRBV28; CDR3 protein: CASEGQETEKLFF; CDR3 DNA: TGTGCCTCTGAAGGGCAGGAAACTGAAAAACTGTTTTTT
J gene: TRBJ2-1; clone size: NA; D gene: NA; V gene: TRBV12-3/TRBV12-4; CDR3 protein: CASSLMASDSYNEQFF; CDR3 DNA: TGTGCCAGCAGTTTAATGGCTAGCGACTCCTACAATGAGCAGTTCTTC
J gene: TRBJ2-1; clone size: many; D gene: NA; V gene: TRBV7-3; CDR3 protein: CASSLTMGRGLTYNEQFF; CDR3 DNA: TGTGCCAGCAGCTTAACGATGGGGCGGGGACTGACCTACAATGAGCAGTTCTTC
J gene: TRBJ2-7; clone size: many; D gene: TRBD1; V gene: TRBV6-2/TRBV6-3; CDR3 protein: CASSPRGDRDYEQYF; CDR3 DNA: TGTGCCAGCAGTCCCAGGGGGGACAGGGACTACGAGCAGTACTTC
J gene: TRBJ1-6; clone size: NA; D gene: TRBD1; V gene: TRBV30; CDR3 protein: CAWNGQGDSPLHF; CDR3 DNA: TGTGCCTGGAACGGACAGGGGGATTCACCCCTCCACTTT
J gene: TRBJ2-3; clone size: NA; D gene: TRBD2; V gene: TRBV5-1; CDR3 protein: CASMYAGEGTDTQYF; CDR3 DNA: TGCGCCAGCATGTACGCGGGAGAAGGCACAGATACGCAGTATTTT
J gene: TRBJ2-1; clone size: many; D gene: NA; V gene: TRBV6-2/TRBV6-3; CDR3 protein: CASSGSYNEQFF; CDR3 DNA: TGTGCCAGCAGTGGATCCTACAATGAGCAGTTCTTC
J gene: TRBJ2-1; clone size: NA; D gene: NA; V gene: TRBV20-1; CDR3 protein: CSARTSFGYNEQFF; CDR3 DNA: TGCAGTGCCAGAACTAGTTTCGGGTACAATGAGCAGTTCTTC
J gene: TRBJ2-3; clone size: many; D gene: NA; V gene: TRBV7-3; CDR3 protein: CASSLIAATDTQYF; CDR3 DNA: TGTGCCAGCAGCTTAATAGCAGCCACAGATACGCAGTATTTT
J gene: TRBJ2-2; clone size: many; D gene: TRBD2; V gene: TRBV7-2; CDR3 protein: CASSSYFSGRANTGELFF; CDR3 DNA: TGTGCCAGCAGCTCGTATTTTAGCGGGAGGGCGAACACCGGGGAGCTGTTTTTT
J gene: TRBJ2-6; clone size: NA; D gene: NA; V gene: TRBV11-3; CDR3 protein: CASSPSTGALSGANVLTF; CDR3 DNA: TGTGCCAGCAGCCCCTCGACAGGCGCCTTATCTGGGGCCAACGTCCTGACTTTC
J gene: TRBJ2-6; clone size: few; D gene: TRBD1; V gene: TRBV11-2; CDR3 protein: CASSPTDRAGANVLTF; CDR3 DNA: TGTGCCAGCAGCCCAACGGACAGGGCCGGGGCCAACGTCCTGACTTTC
J gene: TRBJ1-1; clone size: many; D gene: TRBD1; V gene: TRBV12-3/TRBV12-4; CDR3 protein: CASSPSRDRGFTEAFF; CDR3 DNA: TGTGCCAGCAGTCCGTCCCGGGACAGGGGGTTCACTGAAGCTTTCTTT
J gene: TRBJ2-5; clone size: many; D gene: NA; V gene: TRBV29-1; CDR3 protein: CSVEEVETQYF; CDR3 DNA: TGCAGCGTTGAGGAGGTGGAGACCCAGTACTTC
J gene: TRBJ2-6; clone size: NA; D gene: TRBD1; V gene: TRBV28; CDR3 protein: CASGQGPGANVLTF; CDR3 DNA: TGTGCCAGCGGACAGGGCCCTGGGGCCAACGTCCTGACTTTC
J gene: TRBJ1-1; clone size: NA; D gene: NA; V gene: TRBV29-1; CDR3 protein: CSVARAGEYTEAFF; CDR3 DNA: TGCAGCGTTGCCCGGGCGGGGGAGTACACTGAAGCTTTCTTT
J gene: TRBJ2-1; clone size: NA; D gene: NA; V gene: TRBV5-1; CDR3 protein: CASSSLGVYNEQFF; CDR3 DNA: TGCGCCAGCAGCTCCCTCGGAGTATACAATGAGCAGTTCTTC
J gene: TRBJ2-5; clone size: many; D gene: TRBD1; V gene: TRBV15; CDR3 protein: CATSRDLPGTGGVETQYF; CDR3 DNA: TGTGCCACCAGCAGAGATCTCCCCGGGACAGGGGGTGTAGAGACCCAGTACTTC
J gene: TRBJ2-2; clone size: many; D gene: NA; V gene: TRBV7-3; CDR3 protein: CASSSGQNTGELFF; CDR3 DNA: TGTGCCAGCAGCTCCGGACAGAACACCGGGGAGCTGTTTTTT
J gene: TRBJ2-1; clone size: few; D gene: TRBD1; V gene: TRBV28; CDR3 protein: CASSLGQGPYNEQFF; CDR3 DNA: TGTGCCAGCAGTTTAGGACAGGGCCCCTACAATGAGCAGTTCTTC
J gene: TRBJ2-3; clone size: many; D gene: TRBD2; V gene: TRBV27; CDR3 protein: CASSFGTSGRDATQYF; CDR3 DNA: TGTGCCAGCAGTTTCGGGACTAGCGGGAGGGACGCTACGCAGTATTTT
J gene: TRBJ1-5; clone size: NA; D gene: NA; V gene: TRBV28; CDR3 protein: CASRPGQLNQPQHF; CDR3 DNA: TGTGCCAGCAGACCCGGACAACTCAATCAGCCCCAGCATTTT
J gene: TRBJ2-7; clone size: NA; D gene: TRBD1; V gene: TRBV28; CDR3 protein: CASSLRGIDEQYF; CDR3 DNA: TGTGCCAGCAGCCTCAGGGGGATCGACGAGCAGTACTTC
J gene: TRBJ2-1; clone size: NA; D gene: TRBD1; V gene: TRBV19; CDR3 protein: CASSDRVDEQFF; CDR3 DNA: TGTGCCAGCAGCGACAGGGTCGATGAGCAGTTCTTC
J gene: TRBJ2-7; clone size: many; D gene: NA; V gene: TRBV19; CDR3 protein: CASTLEGGAYEQYF; CDR3 DNA: TGTGCCAGTACCTTGGAGGGAGGCGCCTACGAGCAGTACTTC
J gene: TRBJ2-3; clone size: many; D gene: TRBD1; V gene: TRBV5-1; CDR3 protein: CASSQGWGQGPNTQYF; CDR3 DNA: TGCGCCAGCAGCCAAGGATGGGGACAGGGTCCGAATACGCAGTATTTT
J gene: TRBJ1-2; clone size: NA; D gene: NA; V gene: TRBV20-1; CDR3 protein: CSAGLRGYGYTF; CDR3 DNA: TGCAGTGCTGGACTCAGGGGCTATGGCTACACCTTC
J gene: TRBJ2-5; clone size: many; D gene: TRBD2; V gene: TRBV5-1; CDR3 protein: CASSPGGLAGETQYF; CDR3 DNA: TGCGCCAGCAGCCCAGGGGGACTAGCGGGAGAGACCCAGTACTTC
J gene: TRBJ2-3; clone size: few; D gene: TRBD2; V gene: TRBV20-1; CDR3 protein: CSARLLAGATDTQYF; CDR3 DNA: TGCAGTGCTAGGCTGCTAGCGGGAGCTACAGATACGCAGTATTTT
J gene: TRBJ2-4; clone size: many; D gene: NA; V gene: TRBV2; CDR3 protein: CASSDLRRHRQSKNIQYF; CDR3 DNA: TGTGCCAGCAGTGATCTTCGACGCCACCGCCAGTCCAAAAACATTCAGTACTTC
J gene: TRBJ2-5; clone size: once; D gene: NA; V gene: TRBV7-2; CDR3 protein: CASSNGQIRETQYF; CDR3 DNA: TGTGCCAGCAGCAACGGACAGATCAGAGAGACCCAGTACTTC
J gene: TRBJ2-7; clone size: NA; D gene: TRBD1; V gene: TRBV3-1; CDR3 protein: CASSQDPATQGPSYEQYF; CDR3 DNA: TGTGCCAGCAGCCAAGATCCGGCTACACAGGGGCCCTCCTACGAGCAGTACTTC
J gene: TRBJ2-5; clone size: NA; D gene: NA; V gene: TRBV10-3; CDR3 protein: CAIREKISQETQYF; CDR3 DNA: TGTGCCATCAGAGAGAAGATTAGCCAAGAGACCCAGTACTTC
J gene: TRBJ2-1; clone size: many; D gene: NA; V gene: TRBV7-9; CDR3 protein: CASSLELQGQVYNEQFF; CDR3 DNA: TGTGCCAGCAGCTTAGAGCTGCAGGGCCAAGTTTACAATGAGCAGTTCTTC
J gene: TRBJ2-3; clone size: many; D gene: TRBD2; V gene: TRBV20-1; CDR3 protein: CSAPGPSGTTDTQYF; CDR3 DNA: TGCAGTGCTCCAGGCCCTAGCGGGACGACAGATACGCAGTATTTT
J gene: TRBJ2-2; clone size: many; D gene: NA; V gene: TRBV4-3; CDR3 protein: CASSQGLGGELFF; CDR3 DNA: TGCGCCAGCAGCCAAGGTTTGGGAGGGGAGCTGTTTTTT
J gene: TRBJ2-5; clone size: NA; D gene: NA; V gene: TRBV28; CDR3 protein: CASRRSSQKTQYF; CDR3 DNA: TGTGCCAGCAGACGTTCCTCTCAAAAGACCCAGTACTTC
J gene: TRBJ1-1; clone size: many; D gene: NA; V gene: TRBV7-2; CDR3 protein: CASSLGDTLMNTEAFF; CDR3 DNA: TGTGCCAGCAGCTTAGGGGACACACTAATGAACACTGAAGCTTTCTTT
J gene: TRBJ2-1; clone size: many; D gene: TRBD2; V gene: TRBV7-9; CDR3 protein: CASSFRTSSYNEQFF; CDR3 DNA: TGTGCCAGCAGCTTTAGGACTAGTAGCTACAATGAGCAGTTCTTC
J gene: TRBJ2-7; clone size: few; D gene: TRBD2; V gene: TRBV7-9; CDR3 protein: CASSFGTSGSEQYF; CDR3 DNA: TGTGCCAGCAGCTTCGGGACTAGCGGGAGCGAGCAGTACTTC
J gene: TRBJ2-4; clone size: NA; D gene: TRBD2; V gene: TRBV10-3; CDR3 protein: CATLSGRAASGFIQYF; CDR3 DNA: TGTGCCACCCTTAGCGGGAGGGCCGCGAGTGGCTTCATTCAGTACTTC
J gene: TRBJ1-3; clone size: many; D gene: NA; V gene: TRBV9; CDR3 protein: CASSARRAGNTIYF; CDR3 DNA: TGTGCCAGCAGCGCCAGGAGAGCGGGAAACACCATATATTTT
J gene: TRBJ2-7; clone size: many; D gene: NA; V gene: TRBV29-1; CDR3 protein: CSGGRAARSYEQYF; CDR3 DNA: TGCAGCGGTGGAAGGGCCGCCCGGAGCTACGAGCAGTACTTC
J gene: TRBJ2-7; clone size: NA; D gene: TRBD1; V gene: TRBV28; CDR3 protein: CASSSMDRIDEQYF; CDR3 DNA: TGTGCCAGCAGCTCCATGGACAGGATCGACGAGCAGTACTTC